This T cell receptor (beta chain) was captured by sequencing in a study of shared clonotypes between healthy human individuals. The CDR3 totals 15 residues. The V end lost 3 bases, the J end lost 7 bases, and 19 bases lay between the germline ends. CDR1 is MNHEY, CDR2 SMNVEV, per germline (reference sequence). Each replicate PCR on the sorted subsets used about 220 ng DNA (approximately 33,000 T cell genomes). Clones were sequenced by immunoSEQ multiplex PCR, and TCRdb holds only the in-frame ones, with some missing. The profile covers roughly 590,000 clones, with around 95% appearing a single time and about 0.11% taken by the ten largest. Naive CD8 populations comprised CD45RO-negative cells positively selected for CCR7, excluding terminally differentiated effector memory CD45RA+ cells.

V is TRBV27 and J is TRBJ2-7; D possibly matches TRBD1 or TRBD2 (5 bases each). The sample comprised naive CD8+ T cells sorted from blood. The receptor's source is a woman in her 30s in good health. This CDR3 reads CASSFGAYSRSEQYF. The CDR3 DNA is TGTGCCAGCAGTTTCGGGGCCTATTCACGTTCGGAGCAGTACTTC.